The text below deals with one T cell receptor (beta chain). This specimen comes from a study of blood T cell repertoires in COVID-19. The overall study: COVID-19 samples collected from the United States, Italy and Spain covered acute and convalescent phases.

Using immunoSEQ multiplex PCR, the repertoire was profiled, and TCRdb retains in-frame clones only, with some absent. The profile covers 200,000 to 250,000 clones, with 84% appearing a single time and about 1.4% taken by the ten largest. Trimming removed 0 bases at V and 5 bases at J, with 11 bases between. Germline CDR1 SGHRS, CDR2 YFSETQ. The CDR3 extends over 15 amino acids. This TCR was recovered from a middle-aged woman who had recovered from COVID-19. The V and J genes are TRBV5-1 and TRBJ2-2; maybe TRBD1 (5 bases). Sequencing was done on a sample of peripheral blood. CDR3 loop: CASSLEGLRTGELFF. The CDR3 DNA reads TGCGCCAGCAGCTTGGAGGGGTTAAGGACCGGGGAGCTGTTTTTT.